This entry features one T cell receptor (beta chain) sequence. Assay: immunoSEQ multiplex PCR; the TCRdb copy retains only in-frame clones and omits some. The sample comprises around 180,000 clones, approximately 86% of which are singletons, and roughly 5.3% rests with the top ten. The data belong to a study of control samples from healthy donors and cancer patients. This TCR was recovered from a woman aged 25 to 39 in good health. Sequenced: blood.

The CDR3 coding sequence is TGTGCCAGCAGTTATCTGACCGAGCAGTACTTC. This codes for CASSYLTEQYF. The chain is built from TRBV6-5 and TRBJ2-7; D remains ambiguous. Deletions cut 3 bases from V and 6 bases from J, with 6 bases between. The germline V gene has CDR1 MNHEY and CDR2 SVGAGI. The CDR3 has 11 residues.